Shown below are 19 T cell receptor beta chains from a single sample sequenced in a study of Tregs in tolerant kidney transplant recipients. Clones were read by immunoSEQ multiplex PCR, and TCRdb kept only the in-frame ones, dropping some. Altogether around 61,000 clones are present, around 83% being singletons, with the ten largest covering less than 5.5%. The source material was CD4+ T cells from blood. Source of these receptors: a human donor in good health.

The chain joins TRBV18 to TRBJ1-1; D gene unclear. V was clipped by 5 bases and J by 1 base, with 8 bases between them. CDR3 length: 13 amino acids. The germline V gene has CDR1 KGHSH and CDR2 LQKENI. The CDR3 nucleotides read TGTGCCAGCTCAGAGACCCCGAACACTGAAGCTTTCTTT. Residues: CASSETPNTEAFF.

The chain is built from TRBV11-3 and TRBJ2-2; TRBD1 or TRBD2 may be the D gene (5 bases each). This CDR3 contains 14 residues. Germline-derived CDR1 and CDR2 are SGHNT and YENEEA. Trimming left V 5 bases short and J 3 bases short, with 10 bases between. This chain's CDR3 is CASSAWDDTGELFF. CDR3 in DNA: TGTGCCAGCAGCGCCTGGGACGACACCGGGGAGCTGTTTTTT.

The V and J genes are TRBV6-1 and TRBJ1-5; no clear D gene. The germline V and J ends were trimmed by 8 bases and 0 bases, with 11 bases remaining between them. Germline loops: CDR1 MNHNS, CDR2 SASEGT. This CDR3 is built from 14 residues. This CDR3 reads CASFQTYSNQPQHF. CDR3 in DNA: TGTGCCAGCTTCCAGACCTATAGCAATCAGCCCCAGCATTTT.

The chain joins TRBV4-3 to TRBJ2-3; weak D call: TRBD1 (6 bases). This CDR3 has 15 amino acids. CDR1 and CDR2 (germline): LGHNA, YSLEER. V lost 4 bases to trimming and J lost 5 bases, with 16 bases between them. CDR3 nucleotide sequence: TGCGCCAGCAGCCCCCACTCAGCAGGGGTAGATACGCAGTATTTT. This encodes CASSPHSAGVDTQYF.

This clone is labeled as medium-sized. The chain has TRBV27 and TRBJ2-2; D is unresolved. The CDR3 loop spans 13 amino acids. Trimming left V 2 bases short and J 6 bases short, with 7 bases between. The germline V gene has CDR1 MNHEY and CDR2 SMNVEV (reference sequence). The CDR3 DNA follows: TGTGCCAGCAGTTTAAAGGCGGCCGGGGAGCTGTTTTTT. Translated, it gives CASSLKAAGELFF.

This chain links TRBV6-1 with TRBJ2-5; D call uncertain. Germline V gene sequence: CDR1 MNHNS, CDR2 SASEGT. Deletions cut 6 bases from V and 5 bases from J, with 16 bases between. The CDR3 spans 14 residues. The CDR3 loop is CASSTNPLGETQYF. The CDR3 region has the DNA TGTGCCAGCAGCACAAACCCGCTCGGGGAGACCCAGTACTTC.

The J gene is TRBJ1-2, the V gene TRBV2; the D is unclear. Germline lookup yields CDR1 SNHLY and CDR2 FYNNEI. The V and J ends lost 4 bases and 8 bases respectively, with 14 bases between them. This CDR3 spans 13 amino acids. The CDR3 is CASSGVNEGGYTF. The CDR3 DNA reads TGTGCCAGCAGTGGGGTTAATGAGGGAGGCTACACCTTC. Drawing the rest from reference TRBV2 and TRBJ1-2, the complete variable domain is EPEVTQTPSHQVTQMGQEVILRCVPISNHLYFYWYRQILGQKVEFLVSFYNNEISEKSEIFDDQFSVERPDGSNFTLKIRSTKLEDSAMYFCASSGVNEGGYTFGSGTRLTVV.

The chain combines TRBV27 with TRBJ2-7; maybe TRBD1 (6 bases). The CDR3 sequence is 15 residues long. Germline loops: CDR1 MNHEY, CDR2 SMNVEV (reference sequence). Trimming removed 3 bases at V and 2 bases at J, with 14 bases between. The CDR3 loop reads CASSLGGTPTYEQYF. DNA for the CDR3: TGTGCCAGCAGTTTGGGTGGGACACCTACCTACGAGCAGTACTTC.

The V gene is TRBV5-1, the J gene TRBJ2-5; tentative D call: TRBD1 (7 bases). The CDR3 runs to 13 residues. Trimming removed 5 bases at V and 2 bases at J, with 10 bases between. Germline-derived CDR1 and CDR2 are SGHRS and YFSETQ. The CDR3 loop reads CASSQGGQETQYF. The CDR3 DNA reads as TGCGCCAGCAGTCAGGGGGGACAAGAGACCCAGTACTTC. Combining the CDR3 with reference TRBV5-1 and TRBJ2-5 gives the whole variable domain KAGVTQTPRYLIKTRGQQVTLSCSPISGHRSVSWYQQTPGQGLQFLFEYFSETQRNKGNFPGRFSGRQFSNSRSEMNVSTLELGDSALYLCASSQGGQETQYFGPGTRLLVL.

The rearrangement links TRBV6-6 to TRBJ2-3; 7 positions match TRBD2. CDR1 is MNHNY, CDR2 SVGAGI, per germline (reference sequence). V dropped 5 bases and J dropped 5; count of bases not matched to a gene: 13. The CDR3 is made up of 16 amino acids. CDR3 sequence: CASSPDGGRWRDTQYF. The CDR3 DNA reads as TGTGCCAGCAGTCCTGATGGCGGGAGATGGAGAGATACGCAGTATTTT.

The rearrangement joins TRBV1 to TRBJ2-3; the table gives TRBD2 as D, unverified against the DNA. TRBV1 constitutes a pseudogene. The CDR3 is made up of 19 amino acids. CDR3 sequence: CTSSQSRPEREINGDTQYF. In DNA, the CDR3 is TGCACCAGCAGCCAATCGCGGCCCGAGCGGGAGATCAATGGGGATACGCAGTATTTT.

The V gene is TRBV11-2, the J gene TRBJ2-7; 10 positions agree with TRBD2. Per the germline V gene, CDR1 is SGHAT and CDR2 is FQNNGV. The CDR3 has 15 residues. V gave up 5 bases and J gave up 5 bases; unmatched junction bases: 9. The DNA of the CDR3 is TGTGCCAGCAGCCAGCTGAGCGGGGGGGCCAACGAGCAGTACTTC. Protein sequence: CASSQLSGGANEQYF.

This clone showed up just a few times. The genes are TRBV6-6 and TRBJ2-3, with D hard to call. Trimming cost V 8 bases and J 1 base, with 7 bases left between them. CDR3 length: 12 amino acids. The germline V gene encodes CDR1 MNHNY and CDR2 SVGAGI (reference sequence). CDR3 in DNA: TGTGCCAGCGGTCAGGGCACAGATACGCAGTATTTT. It codes for CASGQGTDTQYF.

V and J are TRBV7-2 and TRBJ1-1; D gene unclear. V was pared by 3 bases and J by 4 bases, with 6 bases between. From germline, CDR1 is SGHTA and CDR2 FQGNSA. CDR3 length: 12 amino acids. The CDR3, as DNA: TGTGCCAGCAGCTTTTTGGGCACTGAAGCTTTCTTT. Residues: CASSFLGTEAFF.

The chain is built from TRBV19 and TRBJ1-6; tentatively, D is TRBD1 (5 bases). Germline CDR1 LNHDA, CDR2 SQIVND (reference sequence). V gave up 7 bases and J gave up 6 bases, with 25 bases separating them. The CDR3 has 18 residues. CDR3 DNA sequence: TGTGCCAGTAAGGATGGCAAGGCAGGGCCCCTTACTAATTCACCCCTCCACTTT. Protein sequence: CASKDGKAGPLTNSPLHF.

CDR3 sequence (DNA): TGTGCCAGCAGCCGCGAGACAGGGGGCGATCAGCCCCAGCATTTT. It translates to CASSRETGGDQPQHF. The chain joins TRBV7-9 to TRBJ1-5, with 10 bases aligning to TRBD1. Trimming removed 5 bases from V and 5 bases from J; junction bases left unmatched: 6. This CDR3 comprises 15 residues. Per the germline V gene, CDR1 is SEHNR and CDR2 is FQNEAQ (reference sequence).

This sequence joins TRBV27 and TRBJ2-3; D gene unclear. CDR1 is MNHEY and CDR2 is SMNVEV in the germline V gene (reference sequence). The CDR3 totals 14 residues. Trimming shortened V by 2 bases and J by 2 bases, and 8 bases separated the two germline ends. Here the CDR3 reads CASSLHQDTDTQYF. The CDR3 bases are TGTGCCAGCAGTTTACATCAGGACACAGATACGCAGTATTTT.

This sequence joins TRBV5-1 and TRBJ1-3; the D is unclear. CDR1 is SGHRS, CDR2 YFSETQ, per germline. The CDR3 runs 15 residues. Trimming left V 5 bases short and J 0 bases short, with 12 bases between. The CDR3 DNA reads TGCGCCAGCAGTGGGCGCAACCTCTCTGGAAACACCATATATTTT. Its protein is CASSGRNLSGNTIYF. Combining the CDR3 with reference TRBV5-1 and TRBJ1-3 gives the whole variable domain KAGVTQTPRYLIKTRGQQVTLSCSPISGHRSVSWYQQTPGQGLQFLFEYFSETQRNKGNFPGRFSGRQFSNSRSEMNVSTLELGDSALYLCASSGRNLSGNTIYFGEGSWLTVV.

V is TRBV4-1 and J is TRBJ2-7; 16 nucleotides agree with TRBD2. This CDR3 has 17 amino acids. V trimming: 4 bases; J trimming: 4 bases; junction bases outside the gene matches: 7. Per the germline V gene, CDR1 is MGHRA and CDR2 is YSYEKL. CDR3 nucleotides: TGCGCCAGCAGCCGCGGGACTAGCGGGAGGGGGCGATACGAGCAGTACTTC. It yields the protein CASSRGTSGRGRYEQYF.